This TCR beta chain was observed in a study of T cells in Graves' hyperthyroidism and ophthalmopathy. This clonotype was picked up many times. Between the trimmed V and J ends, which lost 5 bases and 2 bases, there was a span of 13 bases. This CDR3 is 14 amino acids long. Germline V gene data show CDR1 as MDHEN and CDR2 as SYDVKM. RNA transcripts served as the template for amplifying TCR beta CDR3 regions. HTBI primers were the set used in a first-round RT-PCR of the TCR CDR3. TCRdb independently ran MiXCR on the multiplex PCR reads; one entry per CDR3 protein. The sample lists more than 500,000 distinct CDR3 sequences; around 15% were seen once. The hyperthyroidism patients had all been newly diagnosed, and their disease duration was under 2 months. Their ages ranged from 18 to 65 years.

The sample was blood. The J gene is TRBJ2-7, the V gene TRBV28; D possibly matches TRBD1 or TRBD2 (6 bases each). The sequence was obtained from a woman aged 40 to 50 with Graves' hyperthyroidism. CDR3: CASSHRERAYEQYF. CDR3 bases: TGTGCCAGCAGTCACAGGGAGCGGGCCTACGAGCAGTACTTC.